The subject of this entry is one TCR beta chain. Its specificity is unknown. Germline V gene lookup returns CDR1 SGDLS and CDR2 YYNGEE. The ends were cut back, 1 base at V and 2 bases at J, with 9 bases in the middle. The CDR3 sequence is 15 residues long. Sequencing was performed with immunoSEQ multiplex PCR; in TCRdb, only in-frame clones are kept and a portion is missing. The sample has around 2.3 million clones, 95% seen once. The sample belongs to a study of shared clonotypes between healthy human individuals. Study information: In total, the donors were a couple of women and a few men aged 18 to 49.

General observations from the study: Naive subsets usually exceeded memory subsets in estimated richness. Four donors held 5% to 5.5% of naive CD4 clonotypes in common. Only blood was sampled, and tissue TCR repertoires likely differ from blood ones.

The chain carries TRBV9 and TRBJ2-2; D is unclear. The TCR comes from a man aged 18 to 30 in good health. Sequenced material: naive CD4+ T cells sorted from blood. Subset in this sample: CD45RA+ positively selected. The CDR3 DNA sequence: TGTGCCAGCAGCGTAACCCTGGTCAACACCGGGGAGCTGTTTTTT. This encodes CASSVTLVNTGELFF.